This TCR beta chain was identified during a study of cytomegalovirus exposure and HLA in healthy donors. Findings and limits, study-wide: In a later analysis, common viral pathogens appeared linked to several of the most significant clusters. An ancestry cluster, one associated with Asian ancestry, reportedly showed fewer N-insertions than the approximately 670-donor mean in a later analysis. Diagnosis of cytomegalovirus status made by the classifier reportedly showed high specificity and sensitivity.

Deletions cut 0 bases from V and 5 bases from J, with 13 bases between. The CDR3 is made up of 14 amino acids. The germline V gene encodes CDR1 GTSNPN and CDR2 SVGIG (reference sequence). A single count supports this clone. Its specificity is not known. This PCR relied on a set of 60 Vbeta primers and 13 Jbeta primers. Sequencing used immunoSEQ multiplex PCR; TCRdb keeps in-frame clones, though not all of them. This table holds around 210,000 clones, around 83% found once. The sample was PBMCs. This sequence originates from a girl aged 2 to 10 in good health and CMV-seronegative. V is TRBV30 and J is TRBJ2-5, with D perhaps matching TRBD1 (6 bases). The CDR3 nucleotides are TGTGCCTGGAGTGTACTGGGGGCGTTGGAGACCCAGTACTTC. It is translated as CAWSVLGALETQYF.